The 29 T cell receptor beta chains reported below all come from one sample, sequenced in a study of identifying expanded T cells in peripheral blood (dated by TCRdb to between 2018 and 2021). Libraries came from the immunoSEQ multiplex PCR assay. Here the immuneACCESS table is served through TCRdb, limited to in-frame sequences with V and J called. Missing clones are a known gap in these copies; in checked studies unresolved V genes cover under half, and the rest lacks a known reason. The sample records about 82,000 clones, approximately 90% of which are singletons. The leading ten clones occupy roughly 7.7% of the sample. The specimen sequenced was blood. The receptor set was obtained from a person aged 18 to 70 in good health.

Regarding this clone: The junction and the germline gene differ at one end; a read error may be behind it. The chain joins TRBV9 to TRBJ1-2, with D tentatively TRBD1 (6 bases). CDR1 is SGDLS, CDR2 YYNGEE, per germline. The CDR3 runs 15 residues. In nucleotides, the CDR3 is TGCGCCAGCGCCGATCGGGCAGGGGCTAACTATGGCTACACCTTC. It specifies CASADRAGANYGYTF.

J is TRBJ1-4 and V is TRBV4-1, with D possibly matching TRBD1 (6 bases). The V gene's germline CDR1 is MGHRA and CDR2 YSYEKL. The V gene lost 2 bases and the J gene lost 8 bases, with 24 bases spanning the gap. The CDR3 runs to 18 residues. CDR3 in DNA: TGCGCCAGCAGCCAAAAGCGAGGAAGCGGGGGCTCTGGGGAAAAACTGTTTTTT. Amino acids: CASSQKRGSGGSGEKLFF.

The V gene is TRBV19, the J gene TRBJ1-3; maybe TRBD1 (6 bases). The CDR3 has 14 residues. The V gene's germline CDR1 is LNHDA and CDR2 SQIVND (reference sequence). V gave up 6 bases and J gave up 3 bases, with 12 bases separating them. DNA of the CDR3: TGTGCCAGTAGCCGGGACACTAATGGAAACACCATATATTTT. Protein product: CASSRDTNGNTIYF.

This chain uses TRBV27 with TRBJ2-1; TRBD1 agrees at 8 bases. After removal of 5 bases from V and 6 bases from J, the junction contained 15 bases not matched to a gene. This CDR3 spans 17 amino acids. Germline-derived CDR1 and CDR2 are MNHEY and SMNVEV (reference sequence). The CDR3 here is CASSLYSGQGAGNEQFF. In nucleotides, the CDR3 is TGTGCCAGCAGTCTGTACTCTGGGCAGGGGGCTGGCAATGAGCAGTTCTTC.

The gene calls are TRBV18 and TRBJ2-7; TRBD1 is a possible D gene (6 bases). V was pared by 2 bases and J by 2 bases, with 13 bases between. This CDR3 is 15 amino acids long. Germline CDR1 reads KGHSH; CDR2 reads LQKENI. DNA of the CDR3: TGTGCCAGCTCACCAGGGACACAGATTACCTACGAGCAGTACTTC. This sequence encodes CASSPGTQITYEQYF.

The rearrangement links TRBV21-1 to TRBJ1-2. TRBV21-1 is recorded as a pseudogene. CDR3 length: 18 amino acids. CDR3 amino acids: CASSKEGTQVPTNYGYTF. The CDR3 DNA reads TGTGCCAGCAGCAAAGAGGGAACGCAGGTTCCCACTAACTATGGCTACACCTTC.

This chain joins TRBV19 and TRBJ2-2; TRBD2 aligns across 10 bases. V lost 6 bases, J lost 6 bases, and 7 bases stayed unmatched. The length of the CDR3 is 15 residues. CDR1 is LNHDA and CDR2 is SQIVND in the germline V gene (reference sequence). CDR3 nucleotide sequence: TGTGCCAGTAGGCTTCTAGCGGGAGCTCCCGGGGAGCTGTTTTTT. Translated: CASRLLAGAPGELFF.

This rearrangement joins TRBV4-3 to TRBJ2-3, with D tentatively TRBD1 (5 bases). The V end was cut by 0 bases, the J end by 4 bases, with 11 bases between. Germline V gives CDR1 LGHNA, CDR2 YSLEER. The CDR3 is 15 amino acids. CDR3 sequence (DNA): TGCGCCAGCAGCCAAGATCCAGGGTCTCCAGATACGCAGTATTTT. Residues: CASSQDPGSPDTQYF.

J is TRBJ2-5 and V is TRBV6-1; D is perhaps TRBD1 (5 bases). CDR3 length: 14 residues. V lost 1 base and J 7 bases, leaving 13 bases between the germline ends. Germline V CDR1 and CDR2: MNHNS, SASEGT. The CDR3 coding sequence is TGTGCCAGCAGTGAAGGGGTAGGGGTAGGGACCCAGTACTTC. It is translated as CASSEGVGVGTQYF.

The chain uses TRBV9 and TRBJ2-1; 8 bases map to TRBD2. Germline V gene lookup returns CDR1 SGDLS and CDR2 YYNGEE. V lost 0 bases, J lost 6 bases, and 8 bases stayed unmatched. The CDR3 contains 16 residues. The CDR3 here is CASSVEAGRDFNEQFF. Here the CDR3 DNA reads TGTGCCAGCAGCGTAGAGGCCGGGAGGGACTTCAATGAGCAGTTCTTC.

This chain links TRBV7-9 with TRBJ1-1; D is possibly TRBD1 (6 bases). Trimming cost V 6 bases and J 1 base, with 15 bases left between them. The CDR3 has 15 amino acids. The germline gives CDR1 SEHNR, CDR2 FQNEAQ (reference sequence). The CDR3 nucleotides are TGTGCCAGCAGTCGACCCACAGGGACGAACACTGAAGCTTTCTTT. Amino acid sequence: CASSRPTGTNTEAFF.

The chain is built from TRBV7-9 and TRBJ1-1, with D tentatively TRBD1 (5 bases). The CDR3 is 14 amino acids. Germline V gives CDR1 SEHNR, CDR2 FQNEAQ (reference sequence). Trimming left V 3 bases short and J 1 base short, with 9 bases between. CDR3 in DNA: TGTGCCAGCAGCTTCGGGGGTAAGAACACTGAAGCTTTCTTT. Its protein is CASSFGGKNTEAFF.

The count of this clone is one. The genes are TRBV4-3 and TRBJ2-1, with D possibly being TRBD1 (5 bases). Trimming removed 0 bases at V and 5 bases at J, with 11 bases between. CDR3 length equals 15 residues. Germline CDR1 is LGHNA and CDR2 is YSLEER. The CDR3 bases are TGCGCCAGCAGCCAAGATAGGGGCAGGGACAATGAGCAGTTCTTC. Translating gives CASSQDRGRDNEQFF.

This chain joins TRBV29-1 and TRBJ1-4; TRBD1 matches 10 bases. The ends lost 3 bases at V and 1 base at J; junction bases unmatched: 2. The CDR3 runs 15 residues. Germline CDR1 SQVTM, CDR2 ANQGSEA. The CDR3 sequence: CSVEDRGKTNEKLFF. In nucleotides, the CDR3 is TGCAGCGTTGAGGACAGGGGGAAAACTAATGAAAAACTGTTTTTT.

This clone is classed as medium-sized (0.01 to 0.1%). The J gene is TRBJ1-2, the V gene TRBV5-1; D call uncertain. With 0 bases removed from V and 5 bases from J, the gap between germline ends came to 14 bases. Per the germline V gene, CDR1 is SGHRS and CDR2 is YFSETQ. CDR3 length: 15 amino acids. Here the CDR3 DNA reads TGCGCCAGCAGCTTGGAGGTCTTTTCGACGTATGGCTACACCTTC. Translation gives CASSLEVFSTYGYTF. The full variable domain, its missing parts supplied by reference TRBV5-1 and TRBJ1-2, is KAGVTQTPRYLIKTRGQQVTLSCSPISGHRSVSWYQQTPGQGLQFLFEYFSETQRNKGNFPGRFSGRQFSNSRSEMNVSTLELGDSALYLCASSLEVFSTYGYTFGSGTRLTVV.

The chain carries TRBV7-9 and TRBJ2-7, with 8 bases lining up with TRBD2. Germline loops: CDR1 SEHNR, CDR2 FQNEAQ (reference sequence). This CDR3 is 14 amino acids long. J was trimmed by 6 bases and V by 6 bases; bases with no gene match: 10. For the CDR3, the DNA is TGTGCCAGCAGAAGGGGACTAGGGCAAGGCGAGCAGTACTTC. This translates into CASRRGLGQGEQYF.

This clone appeared once. This chain uses TRBV7-6 with TRBJ2-2, with 7 bases that match TRBD2. The CDR3 runs to 15 residues. The germline V gene has CDR1 SGHVS and CDR2 FNYEAQ. V was pared by 1 base and J by 5 bases, with 4 bases of the junction left unmatched. The CDR3 DNA sequence: TGTGCCAGCAGCTTAGGCGGGAGTCGGACCGGGGAGCTGTTTTTT. It yields the protein CASSLGGSRTGELFF.

The chain recombines TRBV21-1 with TRBJ2-1. TRBV21-1 corresponds to a pseudogene. This CDR3 is 16 amino acids long. The CDR3 DNA reads TGTGCCAGCAGCAAAGGGACGGAGCTAACCTACAATGAGCAGTTCTTC. Its translation: CASSKGTELTYNEQFF.

The rearrangement uses TRBV28 and TRBJ2-7; tentative D call: TRBD1 (5 bases). The CDR3 runs 14 residues. V was shortened by 8 bases and J by 2 bases, with 16 bases between the two germline ends. CDR1 and CDR2 (germline): MDHEN, SYDVKM. The chain's CDR3 is CASWRRQGTYEQYF. The CDR3 nucleotides read TGTGCCAGCTGGCGAAGGCAGGGTACCTACGAGCAGTACTTC. Filled out from reference TRBV28 and TRBJ2-7, the complete variable domain reads DVKVTQSSRYLVKRTGEKVFLECVQDMDHENMFWYRQDPGLGLRLIYFSYDVKMKEKGDIPEGYSVSREKKERFSLILESASTNQTSMYLCASWRRQGTYEQYFGPGTRLTVT.

The chain recombines TRBV11-3 with TRBJ2-2; D tentatively reads TRBD1 or TRBD2 (7 bases each). This CDR3 is 18 amino acids long. Deletions cut 5 bases from V and 2 bases from J, with 21 bases between. The germline V gene has CDR1 SGHNT and CDR2 YENEEA. The CDR3 nucleotides are TGTGCCAGCAGCCCCCAGGGGGTGAGAGCGGGAAACACCGGGGAGCTGTTTTTT. It encodes CASSPQGVRAGNTGELFF.

This clone has only one observation. This chain uses TRBV7-9 with TRBJ1-6; no clear D gene. In germline, CDR1 is SEHNR, CDR2 FQNEAQ (reference sequence). Between the trimmed V and J ends, which lost 1 base and 7 bases, there was a span of 5 bases. The CDR3 sequence is 13 residues long. The CDR3 reads CASSLEVNSPLHF. The CDR3 bases are TGTGCCAGCAGCTTAGAGGTGAATTCACCCCTCCACTTT.

CDR3 sequence (DNA): TGTGCCAGCAGCTTAACCGGGACAGGGAACGAGCAGTACTTC. Translated, it gives CASSLTGTGNEQYF. The chain carries TRBV5-6 and TRBJ2-7; TRBD1 matches at 9 bases. The CDR3 spans 14 residues. V dropped 2 bases and J dropped 5; count of bases not matched to a gene: 5. The germline V gene has CDR1 SGHDT and CDR2 YYEEEE. Filled out from reference TRBV5-6 and TRBJ2-7, the complete variable domain reads DAGVTQSPTHLIKTRGQQVTLRCSPKSGHDTVSWYQQALGQGPQFIFQYYEEEERQRGNFPDRFSGHQFPNYSSELNVNALLLGDSALYLCASSLTGTGNEQYFGPGTRLTVT.

The rearrangement joins TRBV5-1 to TRBJ1-1; D might be TRBD1 (6 bases). This CDR3 region has 14 residues. Trimming cost V 2 bases and J 1 base, with 9 bases left between them. Germline assignment: CDR1 SGHRS and CDR2 YFSETQ. CDR3 amino acids: CASSFTGWNTEAFF. In DNA form, the CDR3 reads TGCGCCAGCAGCTTTACAGGGTGGAACACTGAAGCTTTCTTT. The full variable domain, in which reference TRBV5-1 and TRBJ1-1 provide the parts outside the CDR3, is KAGVTQTPRYLIKTRGQQVTLSCSPISGHRSVSWYQQTPGQGLQFLFEYFSETQRNKGNFPGRFSGRQFSNSRSEMNVSTLELGDSALYLCASSFTGWNTEAFFGQGTRLTVV.

J is TRBJ1-4 and V is TRBV20-1; no reliable D call. V was clipped by 5 bases and J by 15 bases, with 16 bases between them. CDR1 and CDR2 from the germline V gene are DFQATT and SNEGSKA (reference sequence). The CDR3 spans 11 residues. In DNA form, the CDR3 reads TGCAGTGCTTTCCAAGGGAATTTGATGTTTTTT. It encodes CSAFQGNLMFF.

Here the CDR3 DNA reads TGTGCCAGCAGCTTCGGGCTATCTGGGGCCAACGTCCTGACTTTC. Translation: CASSFGLSGANVLTF. The rearrangement joins TRBV7-3 to TRBJ2-6; D is unclear. The germline V gene encodes CDR1 SGHTA and CDR2 FQGTGA. V was shortened by 3 bases and J by 1 base, with 7 bases between the two germline ends. The CDR3 loop spans 15 amino acids.

This clone was observed once. The chain employs TRBV9 and TRBJ2-2; no reliable D call. The CDR3 contains 17 residues. Trimming took 0 bases from V and 0 from J, leaving 12 bases between them. Germline loops: CDR1 SGDLS, CDR2 YYNGEE. The CDR3 sequence is CASSVAYRRTNTGELFF. CDR3 nucleotide sequence: TGTGCCAGCAGCGTAGCTTACCGAAGAACGAACACCGGGGAGCTGTTTTTT. Full variable domain (outside the CDR3, taken from reference TRBV9 and TRBJ2-2): DSGVTQTPKHLITATGQRVTLRCSPRSGDLSVYWYQQSLDQGLQFLIQYYNGEERAKGNILERFSAQQFPDLHSELNLSSLELGDSALYFCASSVAYRRTNTGELFFGEGSRLTVL.

In this sample, this clone turned up once. The chain employs TRBV4-1 and TRBJ1-4; D is possibly TRBD1 (5 bases). The CDR3 is 15 amino acids. The V end was cut by 3 bases, the J end by 2 bases, with 10 bases between. The V gene's germline CDR1 is MGHRA and CDR2 YSYEKL. CDR3 loop: CASSHAGGTNEKLFF. As DNA, the CDR3 is TGCGCCAGCAGCCATGCCGGGGGGACTAATGAAAAACTGTTTTTT.

The chain couples TRBV5-6 to TRBJ2-6; D might be TRBD2 (5 bases). The CDR3 totals 15 residues. Germline lookup yields CDR1 SGHDT and CDR2 YYEEEE. V shed 4 bases and J shed 0 bases, with 8 bases lying between them. CDR3 protein: CASSRRTSGANVLTF. The CDR3 DNA reads as TGTGCCAGCAGCCGGAGGACCTCTGGGGCCAACGTCCTGACTTTC.

The chain has TRBV2 and TRBJ1-6, with D perhaps TRBD1 (6 bases). This CDR3 spans 15 amino acids. Germline CDR1 SNHLY, CDR2 FYNNEI. V was cut by 3 bases and J by 6 bases, with 12 bases left in between. CDR3 coding DNA: TGTGCCAGCAGTGAGGCAGGGGTCTTTAATTCACCCCTCCACTTT. It yields the protein CASSEAGVFNSPLHF.